Given below is one T cell receptor (beta chain) in context. The CDR3 is 15 amino acids. J gave up 0 bases and V 2 bases, and 3 bases lay outside the gene matches. CDR1 is SGHRS and CDR2 is YFSETQ in the germline V gene. The source of the sample is a study of blood T cell repertoires in COVID-19. Study overall: Nucleic acid was either cDNA or gDNA, and it came from T cells, B-cell-depleted T cells, or PBMCs.

Authors' analysis steps: By means of reference gene primer amplification, nucleated cell counts were estimated. TCRdb keeps only in-frame clones here, not all; method: immunoSEQ multiplex PCR. V, J and clone size are those of that table, while D and trimming were read from the DNA. The sample comprises some 66,000 clones, 85% to 90% of which are singletons, and about 9% rests with the top ten. This sequence joins TRBV5-1 and TRBJ2-3; 7 positions agree with TRBD2. The source material was peripheral blood. The sequence was collected from a human donor with active COVID-19. The donor label of this sample is uncertain. CDR3 in DNA: TGCGCCAGCAGCTTCGACGGGAGGAGCACAGATACGCAGTATTTT. This codes for CASSFDGRSTDTQYF.